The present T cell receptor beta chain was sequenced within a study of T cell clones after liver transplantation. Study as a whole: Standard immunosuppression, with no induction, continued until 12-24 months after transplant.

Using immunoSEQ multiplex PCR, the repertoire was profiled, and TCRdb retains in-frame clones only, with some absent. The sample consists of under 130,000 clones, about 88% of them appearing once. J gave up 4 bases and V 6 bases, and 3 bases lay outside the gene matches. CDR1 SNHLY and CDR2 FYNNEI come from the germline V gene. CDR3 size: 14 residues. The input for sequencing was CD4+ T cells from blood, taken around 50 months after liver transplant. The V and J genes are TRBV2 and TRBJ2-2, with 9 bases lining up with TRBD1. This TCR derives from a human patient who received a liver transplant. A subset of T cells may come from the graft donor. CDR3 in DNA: TGTGCCAGCAGGGGGACAGGGCCCACCGGGGAGCTGTTTTTT. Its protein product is CASRGTGPTGELFF.